The present entry profiles one T cell receptor beta chain with its context. Germline CDR1 and CDR2: SGHTA and FQGTGA. V dropped 2 bases and J dropped 7; count of bases not matched to a gene: 5. The CDR3 has 16 residues. These data originate in a study of blood T cell repertoires in COVID-19. Overall study context: From the United States, Italy and Spain came samples of acute and convalescent COVID-19. The analysed material was cDNA or gDNA that came from T cells, B-cell-depleted T cells, or PBMCs.

As handled by the study authors: Amplifying reference gene primers gave estimates of nucleated cell counts. Assay: immunoSEQ multiplex PCR; the TCRdb copy retains only in-frame clones and omits some. V and J calls and clone size come straight from that table; D and trimming were deduced from the DNA. The table shows 140,000 to 150,000 clones, with 87% occurring only once. The rearrangement uses TRBV7-3 and TRBJ2-1; 13 nucleotides agree with TRBD2. Sequenced material: peripheral blood. This TCR derives from a man at least 80 years old with acute or convalescent COVID-19. The CDR3 protein is CASSLRGTSGMNEQFF. The DNA of the CDR3 is TGTGCCAGCAGCTTACGCGGGACTAGCGGGATGAATGAGCAGTTCTTC. Full variable domain (rest looked up from reference TRBV7-3 and TRBJ2-1): GAGVSQTPSNKVTEKGKYVELRCDPISGHTALYWYRQSLGQGPEFLIYFQGTGAADDSGLPNDRFFAVRPEGSVSTLKIQRTERGDSAVYLCASSLRGTSGMNEQFFGPGTRLTVL.